This T cell receptor (beta chain) was found in a study of cytomegalovirus exposure and HLA in healthy donors. Notes on the study in general: The classifier reportedly diagnosed cytomegalovirus status with high sensitivity and specificity.

Per germline, CDR1 MNHNS and CDR2 SASEGT. Trimming cost V 2 bases and J 5 bases; bases outside gene matches: 10. The CDR3 consists of 16 residues. Amplification used 60 Vbeta primers and 13 Jbeta primers. Method: immunoSEQ multiplex PCR; TCRdb's copy keeps in-frame clones and lacks some. The top ten hold around a tenth of the sample, which has roughly 100,000 clones, around 76% seen once. In the case of this clone: Its target is unknown.

This clonotype was obtained from a woman younger than 35 in good health and CMV-seropositive. The sequenced sample consisted of PBMCs. V usage is TRBV6-1 and J usage is TRBJ1-1, with 8 bases matching TRBD1. CDR3 residues: CASSEYFLDRVTEAFF. In DNA form, the CDR3 reads TGTGCCAGCAGTGAATATTTTTTGGACAGGGTAACTGAAGCTTTCTTT.